Listed below are T cell receptor beta chains from one sample, sequenced in a study of Graves' ophthalmopathy and Graves' hyperthyroidism. From the multiplex PCR reads, TCRdb called clonotypes with MiXCR, one entry per CDR3 protein. The data show approximately 460,000 distinct CDR3 sequences, around 15% seen once. Sequenced: blood. The receptors stem from a woman aged 25-40 years with Graves' ophthalmopathy. Both conserved end residues are part of each CDR3. D genes are given only for firm matches. Size values are once, few and many counts, or a class for expanded clones, and some rows have none.

CDR3nt: TGTGCCAGCAGTTACTCACCAGGGGGCGCCAAAAACATTCAGTACTTC
CDR3aa: CASSYSPGGAKNIQYF
d_gene: TRBD1
abundance: many
j_gene: TRBJ2-4
v_gene: TRBV6-5

CDR3nt: TGTGCCAGCGGCTCACCCAGGGGGGCTGGAAACACCATATATTTT
CDR3aa: CASGSPRGAGNTIYF
d_gene: TRBD1
abundance: once
j_gene: TRBJ1-3
v_gene: TRBV11-3

CDR3nt: TGTGCCACCGGATTATACAGGGTCCCCAATCAGCCCCAGCATTTT
CDR3aa: CATGLYRVPNQPQHF
d_gene: -
abundance: many
j_gene: TRBJ1-5
v_gene: TRBV15

CDR3nt: TGTGCCAGCAGTTTAGGTGTGGGGGGGGACACTGAAGCTTTCTTT
CDR3aa: CASSLGVGGDTEAFF
d_gene: -
abundance: many
j_gene: TRBJ1-1
v_gene: TRBV28

CDR3nt: TGTGCCAGCAGTCCCTCCGCAGGCACCATATATTTT
CDR3aa: CASSPSAGTIYF
d_gene: -
abundance: few
j_gene: TRBJ1-3
v_gene: TRBV12-3/TRBV12-4

CDR3nt: TGTGCCAGCAGTTACCGGGGAGTGGGATACGAGCAGTACTTC
CDR3aa: CASSYRGVGYEQYF
d_gene: -
abundance: many
j_gene: TRBJ2-7
v_gene: TRBV6-5

CDR3nt: TGTGCCAGCAGCCAAGTCTTGGAGACCCAGTACTTC
CDR3aa: CASSQVLETQYF
d_gene: -
abundance: few
j_gene: TRBJ2-5
v_gene: TRBV3-1

CDR3nt: TGTGCTAGTGGTTGGGGGACAGCAAAAGAGACCCAGTACTTC
CDR3aa: CASGWGTAKETQYF
d_gene: TRBD1
abundance: many
j_gene: TRBJ2-5
v_gene: TRBV12-5

CDR3nt: TGCAGCGTCCTGACGTCGGGACAGGGCCTTTATGGCTACACCTTC
CDR3aa: CSVLTSGQGLYGYTF
d_gene: TRBD1
abundance: many
j_gene: TRBJ1-2
v_gene: TRBV29-1

CDR3nt: TGTGCCACCAAGACAGGCAATCAGCCCCAGCATTTT
CDR3aa: CATKTGNQPQHF
d_gene: -
abundance: many
j_gene: TRBJ1-5
v_gene: TRBV18

CDR3nt: TGCGCCAGCAGCCCCCTTATTCCTGGAGAAGACGAGCAGTACTTC
CDR3aa: CASSPLIPGEDEQYF
d_gene: -
abundance: many
j_gene: TRBJ2-7
v_gene: TRBV5-1

CDR3nt: TGTGCCAGCAATTCTGGTCAGCAGAACACTGAAGCTTTCTTT
CDR3aa: CASNSGQQNTEAFF
d_gene: -
abundance: many
j_gene: TRBJ1-1
v_gene: TRBV6-5

CDR3nt: TGTGCCAGCACCGAGGTGGGGTGGTATGGGGATGAAAAACTGTTTTTT
CDR3aa: CASTEVGWYGDEKLFF
d_gene: -
abundance: few
j_gene: TRBJ1-4
v_gene: TRBV6-1

CDR3nt: TGTGCCAGCAGCTTGGGTACGAATAAAGAGACCCAGTACTTC
CDR3aa: CASSLGTNKETQYF
d_gene: -
abundance: -
j_gene: TRBJ2-5
v_gene: TRBV27

CDR3nt: TGCAGTGCTAGAAGGGGATCCGCTACTAATTCACACCTCCACTTT
CDR3aa: CSARRGSATNSHLHF
d_gene: -
abundance: -
j_gene: TRBJ1-6
v_gene: TRBV20-1

CDR3nt: TGCGCCAGCAGCCAGGCACAGGGGGCCGGGGAGCTGTTTTTT
CDR3aa: CASSQAQGAGELFF
d_gene: TRBD1
abundance: few
j_gene: TRBJ2-2
v_gene: TRBV4-1

CDR3nt: TGTGCCACCAGCGGAGACAGGGGGCCCACTGAAGCTTTCTTT
CDR3aa: CATSGDRGPTEAFF
d_gene: TRBD1
abundance: -
j_gene: TRBJ1-1
v_gene: TRBV15

CDR3nt: TGTGCCAGCGCCCTACAGGGGCTCGGTCAGCCCCAGCATTTT
CDR3aa: CASALQGLGQPQHF
d_gene: TRBD1
abundance: many
j_gene: TRBJ1-5
v_gene: TRBV12-3/TRBV12-4

CDR3nt: TGTGCCAGCAGGAGGGGACAGGGGCGCTATAGCAATCAGCCCCAGCATTTT
CDR3aa: CASRRGQGRYSNQPQHF
d_gene: TRBD1
abundance: many
j_gene: TRBJ1-5
v_gene: TRBV6-4

CDR3nt: TGCGCCAGCAGCTTGTCTAGCGCCCAATTGGAGACCCAGTACTTC
CDR3aa: CASSLSSAQLETQYF
d_gene: -
abundance: many
j_gene: TRBJ2-5
v_gene: TRBV5-1

CDR3nt: TGTGCCAGCAGTTTACTAGCGGGGGAGGGGTCCGGGGAGCTGTTTTTT
CDR3aa: CASSLLAGEGSGELFF
d_gene: TRBD2
abundance: many
j_gene: TRBJ2-2
v_gene: TRBV12-3/TRBV12-4

CDR3nt: TGTGCCAGCTCACCAAACGTAGCAGGGCCCATAGGGGCAGCTTTCTTT
CDR3aa: CASSPNVAGPIGAAFF
d_gene: -
abundance: few
j_gene: TRBJ1-1
v_gene: TRBV18

CDR3nt: TGCGCCAGCAGCCAAGACTTAAACGGCTACGAGCAGTACTTC
CDR3aa: CASSQDLNGYEQYF
d_gene: -
abundance: few
j_gene: TRBJ2-7
v_gene: TRBV4-3

CDR3nt: TGCAGTGCTCGGACAGGGGACCACTACGAGCAGTACTTC
CDR3aa: CSARTGDHYEQYF
d_gene: TRBD1
abundance: many
j_gene: TRBJ2-7
v_gene: TRBV20-1

CDR3nt: TGTGCCAGCAGTGATGCTAGACAGGCTTACACCGGGGAGCTGTTTTTT
CDR3aa: CASSDARQAYTGELFF
d_gene: -
abundance: many
j_gene: TRBJ2-2
v_gene: TRBV6-1

CDR3nt: TGTGCCAGCACCCAAGCTAACTATGGCTACACCTTC
CDR3aa: CASTQANYGYTF
d_gene: -
abundance: many
j_gene: TRBJ1-2
v_gene: TRBV28

CDR3nt: TGTGCCAGCACCCCCTCCCTCCTGAGGACACATTTTCATGGCTACACCTTC
CDR3aa: CASTPSLLRTHFHGYTF
d_gene: -
abundance: many
j_gene: TRBJ1-2
v_gene: TRBV27

CDR3nt: TGTGCCAGCAGTTCAACTCAAGCGGGAGGGAGAGAGACCCAGTACTTC
CDR3aa: CASSSTQAGGRETQYF
d_gene: TRBD2
abundance: many
j_gene: TRBJ2-5
v_gene: TRBV12-3/TRBV12-4

CDR3nt: TGTGCCAGCAGCCGAAGGGGGGCCGGGGAGCTGTTTTTT
CDR3aa: CASSRRGAGELFF
d_gene: -
abundance: few
j_gene: TRBJ2-2
v_gene: TRBV11-3

CDR3nt: TGCGCCAGCAGACTAAGACCGGAACTTTTGAACACTGAAGCTTTCTTT
CDR3aa: CASRLRPELLNTEAFF
d_gene: -
abundance: many
j_gene: TRBJ1-1
v_gene: TRBV5-1